This T cell receptor (beta chain) was recovered during a study of pediatric ulcerative colitis. Findings and caveats of the study: In rectum, acute severe colitis had expanded clones and less diversity. Total lymphocyte DNA, not sorted subsets, was the template.

Rectal tissue came from one to two pinch biopsies taken at colonoscopy. Sequencing used immunoSEQ multiplex PCR; TCRdb keeps in-frame clones, though not all of them. The data contain approximately 17,000 clones, 80% of them seen just once; the ten biggest clones take up roughly 7.8%. With 2 bases removed from V and 0 bases from J, the gap between germline ends came to 12 bases. There are 15 residues in the CDR3. Germline V lookup: CDR1 SGHRS, CDR2 YFSETQ. Of note for this clone: Antigen unknown.

The chain carries TRBV5-1 and TRBJ2-7; possibly TRBD2 for D (6 bases). Sequencing was carried out using gut tissue. This clonotype was obtained from a boy aged 10-17 years who was a control in a study of pediatric ulcerative colitis. The CDR3: CASSFSAGPSYEQYF. The CDR3 bases are TGCGCCAGCAGCTTCTCTGCGGGGCCCTCCTACGAGCAGTACTTC.